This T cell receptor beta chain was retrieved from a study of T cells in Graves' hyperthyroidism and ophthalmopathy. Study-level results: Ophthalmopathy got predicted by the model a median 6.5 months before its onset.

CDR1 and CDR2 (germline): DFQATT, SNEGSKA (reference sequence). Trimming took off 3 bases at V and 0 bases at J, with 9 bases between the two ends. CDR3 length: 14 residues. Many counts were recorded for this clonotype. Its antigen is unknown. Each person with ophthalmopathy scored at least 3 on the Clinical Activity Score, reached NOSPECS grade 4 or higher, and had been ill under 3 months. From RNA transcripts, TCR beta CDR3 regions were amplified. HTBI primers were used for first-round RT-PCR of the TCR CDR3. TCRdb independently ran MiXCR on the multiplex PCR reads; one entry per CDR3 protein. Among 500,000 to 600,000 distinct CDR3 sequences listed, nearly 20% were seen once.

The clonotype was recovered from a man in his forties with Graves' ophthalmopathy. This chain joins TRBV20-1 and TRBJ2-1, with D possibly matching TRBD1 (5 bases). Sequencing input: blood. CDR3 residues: CSARRQTSYNEQFF. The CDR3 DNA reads TGCAGTGCTAGGAGACAGACCTCCTACAATGAGCAGTTCTTC.